One T cell receptor (beta chain) is described in this entry. Its target antigen remains unknown. The data were obtained in a study of cytomegalovirus exposure and HLA in healthy donors (dated by TCRdb to about 2017). Background for the entire study: An earlier analysis of approximately 640 of the donors reported approximately 270 Gb of sequence data and 120 million or so unique TCR beta sequences from around 200 million T cells. Among the approximately 420 genotyped donors, 75% to 90% belonged to the genetic ancestry cluster associated with self-reported Caucasian donors. The number of donors typed differed by locus, with 629-630 for A, B, C, DRB1 and DQB1, 522 for DQA1, 600 to 610 for DPA1, and 400 to 490 for DPB1. Among several hundred genotyped donors of the cohort, an average of approximately 240,000 unique TCR beta nucleotide sequences was sequenced per donor, of which about 19% were non-productive. The later analysis used no new phenotypic data to find candidate immune exposures, relying instead on TCR beta sequences and their occurrence across donors. A later genetic analysis used genome-wide SNP genotypes for about three fifths of the 666 donors, treating that subset as a discovery cohort. High-throughput TCR immunosequencing, statistical association of individual TCRs with disease status, and machine learning were combined to predict cytomegalovirus infection status. Donor age, sex, ethnicity and CMV serostatus were compiled together with the repertoire data. A separate validation cohort of about 110 different subjects was used in addition to the roughly 720-subject first cohort. An early release that covered approximately 600 HLA-typed donors contained approximately 300 gigabases of sequencing data and 80 million or so unique TCR sequences. The T cell repertoires of around 670 subjects were profiled by immunosequencing and related to cytomegalovirus serostatus. HLA typing covered class I and class II loci at four-digit resolution. Five DR-DQ haplotypes were handled as single units for association and clustering, since linkage in the cohort was strong. All discovery cohort repertoires had been generated on a single sequencing platform. To study patterns of TCR occurrence, a later analysis re-analyzed previously published TCR beta repertoires from hundreds of donors and added high-resolution HLA genotyping. The study aimed to test whether signatures of past pathogen exposure could be identified by cataloging public T cell receptors. An earlier analysis of more than 450 of the donors used high-throughput TCR beta sequencing to judge whether each TCR beta V gene segment behaved as functional or pseudogenic. Broader findings and caveats from the paper: Some 16 rarely observed V segments, including chromosome 9 orphons, were excluded from the earlier analysis of about 500 of the donors because counts were too low. In this cohort, only TCR beta chains were sequenced, and detectable features were limited by the absence of alpha or paired-chain data. A further reported finding was that TCR beta sequences accurately predicted the HLA-A and HLA-B alleles for most subjects in the first cohort. The presence/absence analyses assumed that sequencing depth was roughly uniform across donors, and that assumption may not be true. Because HLA typing was unavailable for some donors at each locus, only the typed subset was used in association tests. In both the original and validation cohorts, the classifier was reported to diagnose cytomegalovirus status with high specificity and sensitivity. In a later analysis, several top co-occurrence clusters were reported to appear linked to parvovirus B19, influenza, CMV and Epstein-Barr virus. Compared with the roughly 700-donor mean, donors in an Asian-associated ancestry cluster had fewer N-insertions in productive TCRs, according to a later genetic analysis. In a later analysis, the rate of TCR association differed among HLA loci, with DRB1 alleles having the most associated TCRs and HLA-C alleles having the fewest. A total of around 150 TCR beta chains were listed by the study as associated with cytomegalovirus. Because the 87-base-pair reads could not distinguish some IMGT-functional V segments, including TRBV6-2 and TRBV6-3, those segments were excluded. In an earlier analysis of under 600 of the donors, most TCR beta V segments were observed in productive rearrangements about 87% or about 30% of the time, broadly matching IMGT annotations. The authors suggested that the approach could potentially be extended to other disease states and immunological phenotypes. The sequencing pipeline was judged likely to have produced a cluster of highly shared sequence variants as a technical artifact. Across donors, most TCR sequences were observed very rarely, whereas some public TCRs were present in many individuals. The only immune exposure information available for the cohort was CMV serostatus. According to a later analysis, most CMV-associated TCR beta chains appeared to be HLA-restricted, and the HLA associations seemed to be driven largely by CMV exposure. A few of the identified cytomegalovirus-associated TCR beta chains were confirmed in vitro to be specific for cytomegalovirus antigens. Correlated functional status among segregating V segments might reflect linkage disequilibrium, but an unknown experimental factor could not be ruled out. In a later analysis, 15,000 to 20,000 TCR beta sequences were associated with specific HLA alleles at a false discovery rate of 0.05. A later analysis found that HLA-associated TCR beta chains were more clonally expanded and had lower generation probabilities than equally common non-associated chains. V-gene and J-gene trimming of TCR beta chains was associated with a missense DCLRE1C variant in a later genetic analysis, and the association was replicated in an independent cohort. When HLA alleles, especially DR and DQ, strongly co-occurred, TCR associations were difficult to assign to individual alleles.

Library generation was performed with the immunoSEQ multiplex PCR assay. A mixture of 60 forward primers for TCR Vbeta segments and 13 reverse primers for TCR Jbeta segments was used in the multiplex PCR. Amplification of the CDR3 region of rearranged TCR beta genes was performed with a multiplex PCR assay on genomic DNA. The amplified TCR beta libraries were sequenced on the Illumina HiSeq System as 87-base-pair reads. Per the source publication's procedure: A later analysis tallied around 80 million unique TCR beta chains across the 600 to 700 repertoires, and approximately 12 million of those chains were shared by two or more donors. To remove PCR and sequencing errors, raw reads were error-corrected and collapsed into unique sequences using a nearest-neighbor algorithm that merged closely related sequences. V, D and J gene segments were assigned by aligning CDR3 sequences to IMGT reference sequences. For a sequence to be retained, a match of at least six nucleotides was required to both a V gene segment and a J gene segment. A rearrangement was called productive if the CDR3 had no stop codons and remained in frame with V and J, and every other rearrangement was called non-productive. Following IMGT convention, CDR3 was defined as the stretch from the second conserved V-encoded cysteine to the conserved J-encoded phenylalanine. Sequences without an unambiguous match to a single V gene segment were excluded from the earlier analysis of about 600 of the donors. In an earlier analysis of about 590 of the donors, a V segment was called functional when productive rearrangements were above 56.7%, and segregating when the standard deviation between donors exceeded 5%. A statistical classification framework was built to diagnose cytomegalovirus status from the catalog of TCR beta chain sequences. A later analysis assigned V and J genes by comparing TCR nucleotide sequences with IMGT/GENE-DB human TR gene sequences. Using the TCRdist pipeline, a later analysis assigned CDR3 sequences along with most-parsimonious VDJ recombination scenarios. In a later analysis, each TCR beta chain was defined by its CDR3 amino acid sequence together with its V-gene family, and reads lacking a unique V-gene family were excluded. To address suspected cross-contamination and a sequencing artifact, a later analysis removed some 620 highly shared, low-generation-probability nucleotide sequences. In a later analysis, a clonal expansion index for each public chain was calculated from normalized within-repertoire ranks of inferred template counts. In a later analysis, generation probabilities were computed using a VDJ recombination model fitted to out-of-frame rearrangements, and the results were checked against IGoR. In a later analysis, hypergeometric tests were used to score TCR-TCR, TCR-HLA and TCR-CMV co-occurrence, with a repertoire-size bias correction applied to TCR pairs. A later analysis estimated false discovery rates by permuting HLA or CMV assignments 20 times. A later analysis grouped co-occurring TCRs with DBSCAN, adding TCRdist sequence similarity when clustering within HLA-allele-positive subsets. Repertoires with fewer than 30,000 or more than 120,000 public chains were left out of co-occurrence clustering, as were several repertoires with anomalous nucleotide sharing. TCRdb provides this immuneACCESS table in a form limited to in-frame rearrangements. Some clones are lacking; in checked studies, under half of them reflect an unresolved V gene, and why the rest are absent is not known. V and J calls and clone size follow that table, whereas D and trimming were derived from the DNA. The sample's clone listing holds roughly 55,000 clones. The ten biggest clones cover about 9.2% of the sample.

In total, about 650 healthy bone marrow donors made up the cohort. At the time of sampling, all cohort members were nominally healthy, though unrecorded immune exposures were likely present. The donor tested CMV seropositive, placing the donor among the 289 seropositive members of the cohort. Every donor gave a peripheral blood sample, and the peripheral blood mononuclear cells from that sample were used for TCR beta sequencing. The Qiagen DNeasy Blood Extraction Kit was used to extract genomic DNA from the blood cell samples. The CDR3 covers 14 residues, taking in both the cysteine and the phenylalanine. CDR3 DNA only is kept here, 42 bases in frame from base 1. The junction carries 13 bases between V and J, which are trimmed by 4 bases and 3 bases respectively. CDR1 MNHEY and CDR2 SMNVEV are derived from the germline V gene (reference sequence).

The chain is assembled from TRBV27 and TRBJ2-7; the D gene is possibly TRBD1, with 7 bases matching. Sequencing used PBMCs. The clonotype comes from a man aged 50 to 59 in good health and CMV-seropositive. The CDR3 sequence is CASSWAGGLYEQYF. At the DNA level, the sequence is TGTGCCAGCAGTTGGGCAGGGGGGCTCTACGAGCAGTACTTC.